Described below is a single TCR beta chain sequence and its context. This specimen comes from a study of blood T cell repertoires in COVID-19. Study overall: The United States, Italy and Spain were the sources of the acute and convalescent COVID-19 samples. The analysed material was cDNA or gDNA that came from T cells, B-cell-depleted T cells, or PBMCs.

Per the original methods: The authors estimated nucleated cell counts from reference gene primer amplification. The assay was immunoSEQ multiplex PCR, and TCRdb's table has in-frame clones only and misses some. That table is the source of V, J and clone size, and D and trimming were worked out from the DNA. The sample holds 200,000 or so clones; around 77% are singletons and the top ten take roughly 17%. The CDR3 extends over 13 amino acids. Germline V gives CDR1 MDHEN, CDR2 SYDVKM. V lost 4 bases and J lost 4; bases outside the gene matches: 4. The source is a man in his 60s with active or convalescent COVID-19. The sample comprised peripheral blood. The gene calls are TRBV28 and TRBJ2-7, with 7 bases matching TRBD1. CDR3 nucleotides: TGTGCCAGCAGTTGGACAGGCGGGTACGAGCAGTACTTC. Amino acid sequence: CASSWTGGYEQYF.